This T cell receptor beta chain was sequenced for a study of blood T cell repertoires in COVID-19. Study-level background: The United States, Italy and Spain provided the acute and convalescent COVID-19 samples.

In the original workflow: Nucleated cell counts were estimated from reference gene primer amplification. The method was immunoSEQ multiplex PCR; TCRdb's version includes in-frame clones alone and lacks a portion of them. Clone size and V and J calls were adopted from that table, with D and trimming inferred from the DNA. This table has 61,000 or so clones, roughly 90% appearing once. The trim removed 4 bases at V and 1 base at J, leaving 9 bases unmatched. Per the germline V gene, CDR1 is SQVTM and CDR2 is ANQGSEA. There are 15 residues in the CDR3. This sequence joins TRBV29-1 and TRBJ2-7; 8 bases map to TRBD1. The sample consisted of peripheral blood. The receptor's source is a woman aged 45-65 years with active or convalescent COVID-19. The CDR3 DNA reads TGCAGCGTTGGTGCCCGGGACAGGAGTTCCTACGAGCAGTACTTC. Translating gives CSVGARDRSSYEQYF.